Listed below are T cell receptor beta chains from one sample, sequenced in a study of CD8 T cells in ankylosing spondylitis. One entry per CDR3 protein results from TCRdb running MiXCR on the 5' RACE reads. The sample gives 25,000 to 35,000 distinct CDR3 sequences, less than 40% of which show up once; about 41% is in the top ten. Sequencing was done on a sample of synovial fluid, either unsorted or a sorted T cell fraction (not recorded which). All receptors come from a male donor with ankylosing spondylitis. CDR3s include the opening cysteine and the closing phenylalanine or tryptophan. D genes are given only for firm matches. Clone size appears in some rows only: once, few, many, or a class for an expanded clone.

clone_size	d_call	v_call	j_call	cdr3_aa	cdr3_nt
few	.	TRBV6-6	TRBJ2-5	CASSPTVEETQYF	TGTGCCAGCAGTCCGACGGTTGAGGAGACCCAGTACTTC
.	.	TRBV7-2	TRBJ1-2	CASSLETGVSNYGYTF	TGTGCCAGCAGCTTAGAGACGGGGGTGTCTAACTATGGCTACACCTTC
few	TRBD2	TRBV19	TRBJ2-5	CASSIFRLAGVETQYF	TGTGCCAGTAGTATCTTTCGGCTAGCGGGAGTAGAGACCCAGTACTTC
.	.	TRBV11-2	TRBJ2-2	CASSLSGPMTGELFF	TGTGCCAGCAGTTTGTCGGGACCGATGACCGGGGAGCTGTTTTTT
few	TRBD2	TRBV20-1	TRBJ2-1	CSARVLAGAYNEQFF	TGCAGTGCTAGAGTATTAGCGGGAGCTTACAATGAGCAGTTCTTC
.	.	TRBV6-5	TRBJ2-1	CASSFRGQGNEQFF	TGTGCCAGCAGTTTCCGGGGGCAGGGCAATGAGCAGTTCTTC
.	.	TRBV6-4	TRBJ2-3	CASSEGGGTDTQYF	TGTGCCAGCAGTGAAGGAGGGGGCACAGATACGCAGTATTTT
.	TRBD1	TRBV30	TRBJ2-2	CACGTVTGELFF	TGTGCCTGTGGGACAGTCACCGGGGAGCTGTTTTTT
many	.	TRBV5-6	TRBJ2-1	CASSWAGGPDSYNEQFF	TGTGCCAGCAGCTGGGCCGGTGGCCCCGACTCCTACAATGAGCAGTTCTTC
many	.	TRBV4-2	TRBJ2-5	CASSHDYGPQETQYF	TGTGCCAGCAGCCATGATTACGGGCCGCAGGAGACCCAGTACTTC
many	.	TRBV21-1	TRBJ1-5	CASIKQGATQPQHF	TGTGCCAGCATCAAACAGGGGGCTACTCAGCCCCAGCATTTT
.	.	TRBV6-1	TRBJ1-5	CASRGGRELYSNQPQHF	TGTGCCAGCAGAGGCGGCAGGGAACTCTATAGCAATCAGCCCCAGCATTTT
.	.	TRBV10-3	TRBJ2-2	CAISAIPGKNTGELFF	TGTGCCATCAGTGCAATTCCGGGAAAAAACACCGGGGAGCTGTTTTTT
few	TRBD1	TRBV4-1	TRBJ2-3	CASRFDETGYTDTQYF	TGCGCCAGCAGATTCGATGAGACAGGGTACACAGATACGCAGTATTTT
.	.	TRBV6-4	TRBJ2-1	CASRERFSSYNEQFF	TGTGCCAGCAGGGAGAGGTTTAGCTCCTACAATGAGCAGTTCTTC
.	TRBD2	TRBV7-6	TRBJ2-1	CASSASASGRFNEQFF	TGTGCCAGCAGCGCCTCTGCGAGCGGGAGGTTCAATGAGCAGTTCTTC
.	.	TRBV27	TRBJ1-5	CASRWTSNQPQHF	TGTGCCAGCAGATGGACCAGCAATCAGCCCCAGCATTTT
.	.	TRBV9	TRBJ1-2	CASNLDSSNYGYTF	TGTGCCAGCAACCTAGACAGCTCTAACTATGGCTACACCTTC
few	TRBD2	TRBV20-1	TRBJ2-1	CSARDDRGREGNEQFF	TGCAGTGCTAGAGATGATCGTGGGAGGGAGGGCAATGAGCAGTTCTTC
.	.	TRBV24-1	TRBJ1-2	CATSESGGLDYGYTF	TGTGCCACCAGTGAATCCGGGGGCTTGGACTATGGCTACACCTTC
.	TRBD2	TRBV19	TRBJ2-7	CASSMSSGYEQYF	TGTGCCAGTAGTATGTCTAGCGGTTACGAGCAGTACTTC
many	.	TRBV7-9	TRBJ2-7	CASSLVRDEQYF	TGTGCCAGCAGCTTAGTCAGGGACGAGCAGTACTTC
few	TRBD2	TRBV10-1	TRBJ2-1	CASSESPGTSGRDNEQFF	TGCGCCAGCAGTGAGTCCCCAGGGACTAGCGGGAGGGACAATGAGCAGTTCTTC
few	.	TRBV28	TRBJ1-3	CASSPLGLSGNTIYF	TGTGCCAGCTCCCCGCTGGGGCTCTCTGGAAACACCATATATTTT
.	.	TRBV20-1	TRBJ1-2	CSARERGVVYGYTF	TGCAGTGCTAGAGAGCGGGGGGTCGTCTATGGCTACACCTTC
few	TRBD2	TRBV27	TRBJ2-1	CASKAGTSGINYNEQFF	TGTGCCAGCAAGGCCGGGACTAGCGGAATCAACTACAATGAGCAGTTCTTC
.	TRBD1	TRBV15	TRBJ1-1	CATSSDRGWTEAFF	TGTGCCACCAGCAGCGACAGGGGTTGGACTGAAGCTTTCTTT
.	TRBD1	TRBV24-1	TRBJ2-1	CATSDQGTGYNEQFF	TGTGCCACCAGTGACCAAGGGACAGGGTACAATGAGCAGTTCTTC
.	TRBD2	TRBV12-3/TRBV12-4	TRBJ2-2	CAISPALHSGRITGELFF	TGTGCCATCAGTCCGGCCCTGCATAGCGGGAGAATCACCGGGGAGCTGTTTTTT
.	TRBD2	TRBV29-1	TRBJ2-1	CSGMLAGEDNEQFF	TGCAGCGGGATGCTAGCGGGAGAAGACAATGAGCAGTTCTTC
medium-sized	TRBD2	TRBV20-1	TRBJ2-7	CSARGKTSATYEQYF	TGCAGTGCTAGAGGGAAAACTAGCGCAACCTACGAGCAGTACTTC
.	TRBD2	TRBV5-6	TRBJ2-7	CASSFWTSGSYYEQYF	TGTGCCAGCAGTTTCTGGACTAGCGGGAGTTATTACGAGCAGTACTTC
few	.	TRBV15	TRBJ2-1	CATSRSGDLGAQFF	TGTGCCACCAGCAGAAGTGGGGACCTCGGGGCGCAGTTCTTC
few	TRBD2	TRBV15	TRBJ2-1	CATGLAGFYNEQFF	TGTGCCACCGGTTTAGCGGGTTTCTACAATGAGCAGTTCTTC
many	.	TRBV7-9	TRBJ1-1	CASSLKTGNTEAFF	TGTGCCAGCAGCTTAAAGACAGGGAACACTGAAGCTTTCTTT
many	TRBD1	TRBV7-8	TRBJ1-1	CASSLGQGFTEAFF	TGTGCCAGCAGCCTCGGACAGGGGTTCACTGAAGCTTTCTTT
many	TRBD2	TRBV24-1	TRBJ2-1	CATSDLQTSGRASDEQFF	TGTGCCACCAGTGATTTGCAAACTAGCGGGAGGGCCTCAGATGAGCAGTTCTTC
few	.	TRBV12-3/TRBV12-4	TRBJ1-5	CASSPKGRVEPQHF	TGTGCCAGCAGCCCGAAGGGGAGGGTTGAGCCCCAGCATTTT
many	.	TRBV27	TRBJ2-1	CASSLGGDQIF	TGTGCCAGCAGTTTAGGAGGGGACCAAATCTTC
few	.	TRBV29-1	TRBJ2-1	CSVVLWAGGNEQFF	TGCAGCGTTGTACTCTGGGCAGGCGGCAATGAGCAGTTCTTC
.	.	TRBV9	TRBJ2-1	CASSVGSSYNEQFF	TGTGCCAGCAGCGTAGGTAGCAGCTACAATGAGCAGTTCTTC
many	.	TRBV6-6	TRBJ2-1	CASSPLVEQFF	TGTGCCAGCAGTCCCCTCGTAGAGCAGTTCTTC
many	TRBD1	TRBV6-6	TRBJ1-5	CAERQGNVHSNQPQHF	TGTGCCGAGCGACAGGGTAATGTACATAGCAATCAGCCCCAGCATTTT
.	.	TRBV5-8	TRBJ2-3	CASSLVAGGRMRTDTQYF	TGTGCCAGCAGCTTGGTGGCAGGCGGAAGGATGCGCACAGATACGCAGTATTTT
few	.	TRBV15	TRBJ2-1	CATSIEQTGNEQFF	TGTGCCACCAGCATAGAACAGACGGGGAATGAGCAGTTCTTC
.	TRBD1	TRBV2	TRBJ1-5	CASRGWTGRKDQPQHF	TGTGCCAGCAGGGGATGGACAGGGAGAAAGGATCAGCCCCAGCATTTT
.	TRBD1	TRBV5-1	TRBJ1-1	CASSLWVTGDTEAFF	TGCGCCAGCAGCCTGTGGGTGACAGGGGATACTGAAGCTTTCTTT
.	TRBD2	TRBV3-1	TRBJ2-5	CASSHTGLAGLEEETQYF	TGTGCCAGCAGCCATACCGGACTAGCGGGCTTGGAGGAAGAGACCCAGTACTTC
.	.	TRBV19	TRBJ1-5	CASSSSPRRGRTNQPQHF	TGTGCCAGTAGCTCTTCGCCTAGACGGGGGCGGACAAATCAGCCCCAGCATTTT
.	TRBD2	TRBV25-1	TRBJ2-2	CASSPTSGNTGELFF	TGTGCCAGCAGTCCGACTAGCGGGAACACCGGGGAGCTGTTTTTT
.	TRBD2	TRBV25-1	TRBJ2-3	CASSEWATSGTSTDTQYF	TGTGCCAGCAGTGAATGGGCGACTAGCGGAACTAGCACAGATACGCAGTATTTT
.	.	TRBV7-9	TRBJ2-5	CASTADSPRETQYF	TGTGCCAGCACCGCGGACAGTCCGCGCGAGACCCAGTACTTC